What follows are 23 T cell receptor beta chains derived from one specimen sequenced in a study of cytomegalovirus exposure and HLA in healthy donors. It was with 60 Vbeta and 13 Jbeta primers that the PCR ran. Sequencing was performed with immunoSEQ multiplex PCR; in TCRdb, only in-frame clones are kept and a portion is missing. The sample records 150,000 or so clones, approximately 70% being singletons. What was sequenced was PBMCs. The receptors were gathered from a man aged 18 to 30 in good health and CMV-seropositive.

This clone was observed a handful of times. V usage is TRBV7-9 and J usage is TRBJ2-1; 10 positions agree with TRBD2. The V segment lost 7 bases and the J segment 10 bases; nucleotides outside the gene matches: 7. The CDR3 is 13 amino acids. Per the germline V gene, CDR1 is SEHNR and CDR2 is FQNEAQ (reference sequence). The CDR3 here is CASMRLAGVEQFF. The CDR3 DNA follows: TGTGCCAGCATGAGGCTAGCGGGAGTGGAGCAGTTCTTC.

The rearrangement uses TRBV27 and TRBJ1-5, with D maybe TRBD1 (5 bases). Germline CDR1 MNHEY, CDR2 SMNVEV (reference sequence). V shed 5 bases and J shed 2 bases, with 13 bases lying between them. CDR3 length: 15 amino acids. The CDR3 region has the DNA TGTGCCAGCAGTATTTCAGGGATGGGCAATCAGCCCCAGCATTTT. It codes for CASSISGMGNQPQHF.

This clone occurred a few times. The chain combines TRBV7-2 with TRBJ1-6, with 11 bases identical to TRBD1. The CDR3 totals 15 residues. Per the germline V gene, CDR1 is SGHTA and CDR2 is FQGNSA. Unmatched junction bases numbered 5, after V lost 5 bases and J lost 8 bases. Written as DNA, the CDR3 is TGTGCCAGCAGCCCACCGGGACAGGGGGATTCACCCCTCCACTTT. Amino acid sequence: CASSPPGQGDSPLHF. Complete variable domain (other parts from reference TRBV7-2 and TRBJ1-6): GAGVSQSPSNKVTEKGKDVELRCDPISGHTALYWYRQSLGQGLEFLIYFQGNSAPDKSGLPSDRFSAERTGGSVSTLTIQRTQQEDSAVYLCASSPPGQGDSPLHFGNGTRLTVT.

The table lists this clone with a few counts. The chain joins TRBV10-3 to TRBJ1-5; TRBD1 aligns across 9 bases. CDR1 ENHRY and CDR2 SYGVKD come from the germline V gene. J lost 6 bases, V lost 3 bases, and 3 bases had no gene match. The CDR3 runs to 14 residues. CDR3 sequence: CAISDDRGSQPQHF. The CDR3, as DNA: TGTGCCATCAGTGACGACAGGGGGAGTCAGCCCCAGCATTTT.

V usage is TRBV28 and J usage is TRBJ2-1; weak D call: TRBD1 (6 bases). Germline V CDR1 and CDR2: MDHEN, SYDVKM. This CDR3 spans 17 amino acids. Trimming shortened V by 1 base and J by 10 bases, and 23 bases separated the two germline ends. Written as DNA, the CDR3 is TGTGCCAGCAGTTTATTAGGTTACCGAAACCCCGGGACAGAGCAGTTCTTC. Translated, it gives CASSLLGYRNPGTEQFF.

V gene TRBV5-1 combines with J gene TRBJ2-3, with TRBD2 matching 10 bases. CDR3 size: 18 residues. The V segment lost 4 bases and the J segment 2 bases; nucleotides outside the gene matches: 13. Germline V gives CDR1 SGHRS, CDR2 YFSETQ. The DNA for the CDR3 is TGCGCCAGCAGCCACGGTTCAAGCGGGAGGGCCGTCACAGATACGCAGTATTTT. Residues: CASSHGSSGRAVTDTQYF.

This clone appeared once. The chain is built from TRBV5-4 and TRBJ2-3; 11 nucleotides align to TRBD2. This CDR3 contains 15 residues. V was pared by 3 bases and J by 1 base, with 1 base of the junction left unmatched. CDR1 is SGHNT and CDR2 is YYREEE in the germline V gene (reference sequence). The CDR3: CASSSGLAGTDTQYF. The CDR3 nucleotides read TGTGCCAGCAGCTCGGGACTAGCGGGCACAGATACGCAGTATTTT.

CDR3 coding DNA: TGCGCCAGCAGTGGTGAGACTAGCGGGAGAGATGAGCAGTTCTTC. Translation: CASSGETSGRDEQFF. The chain combines TRBV10-1 with TRBJ2-1, with 12 bases aligning to TRBD2. The CDR3 covers 15 residues. CDR1 is WNHNN and CDR2 is SYGVQD in the germline V gene (reference sequence). Trimming at V came to 4 bases and at J to 8 bases, leaving 6 bases not matched to a gene.

This clone has just one count. CDR3 sequence: CASSRANSPLHF. The CDR3 DNA sequence: TGTGCCAGCAGCAGGGCCAATTCACCCCTCCACTTT. The rearrangement uses TRBV6-5 and TRBJ1-6, with D possibly TRBD1 on 5 matching bases. This CDR3 has 12 residues. Trimming removed 6 bases from V and 7 bases from J, with 7 bases in between. Germline CDR1 MNHEY, CDR2 SVGAGI.

This chain links TRBV20-1 with TRBJ1-5; possible D gene TRBD1, 5 bases. Deletions cut 5 bases from V and 7 bases from J, with 9 bases between. This CDR3 is built from 11 residues. Germline V lookup: CDR1 DFQATT, CDR2 SNEGSKA (reference sequence). CDR3 region: CSAAGGQPQHF. The CDR3 DNA sequence: TGCAGTGCTGCGGGGGGACAGCCCCAGCATTTT.

The rearrangement joins TRBV5-6 to TRBJ2-5; possibly TRBD2 for D (6 bases). Trimming took 4 bases from V and 5 from J, leaving 12 bases between them. CDR1 is SGHDT and CDR2 is YYEEEE in the germline V gene. The CDR3 totals 13 residues. Written as DNA, the CDR3 is TGTGCCAGCAGCAAGGGAGGTCCTGAGACCCAGTACTTC. Its protein product is CASSKGGPETQYF.

This clone showed up just a few times. The gene calls are TRBV27 and TRBJ1-5; D ambiguous. The CDR3 is made up of 16 amino acids. V gave up 3 bases and J gave up 7 bases, with 19 bases separating them. Germline V CDR1 and CDR2: MNHEY, SMNVEV (reference sequence). CDR3 sequence reads: CASSLRWMEGWQPQHF. The CDR3 DNA sequence: TGTGCCAGCAGTTTGAGGTGGATGGAGGGTTGGCAGCCCCAGCATTTT.

The V gene is TRBV10-2, the J gene TRBJ2-2; possible D gene TRBD1, 5 bases. CDR1 is WSHSY, CDR2 SAAADI, per germline. This CDR3 is 16 amino acids long. V shed 1 base and J shed 2 bases, with 11 bases lying between them. The DNA for the CDR3 is TGCGCCAGCAGTGAGTGGGGCAACTTTAACACCGGGGAGCTGTTTTTT. The encoded protein is CASSEWGNFNTGELFF.

The chain joins TRBV30 to TRBJ2-4; a possible D gene is TRBD2 (5 bases). Trimming shortened V by 0 bases and J by 0 bases, and 15 bases separated the two germline ends. The CDR3 contains 17 residues. Germline CDR1 is GTSNPN and CDR2 is SVGIG (reference sequence). DNA for the CDR3: TGTGCCTGGAGTGTCCTAGCCATGACGGGAGCCAAAAACATTCAGTACTTC. This gives the protein CAWSVLAMTGAKNIQYF.

The chain couples TRBV15 to TRBJ1-1; unclear D gene. From germline, CDR1 is LNHNV and CDR2 YYDKDF (reference sequence). V was trimmed by 0 bases and J by 3 bases, leaving 8 bases between them. The CDR3 contains 14 residues. The CDR3 loop reads CATSRDLGDTEAFF. CDR3 DNA: TGTGCCACCAGCAGAGATTTAGGAGACACTGAAGCTTTCTTT. The full variable domain, its missing parts supplied by reference TRBV15 and TRBJ1-1, is DAMVIQNPRYQVTQFGKPVTLSCSQTLNHNVMYWYQQKSSQAPKLLFHYYDKDFNNEADTPDNFQSRRPNTSFCFLDIRSPGLGDTAMYLCATSRDLGDTEAFFGQGTRLTVV.

Details on this clone: The sample holds other DNA sequences that translate to the same CDR3. The CDR3 here is CASSSRDRGNQPQHF. The CDR3 DNA sequence: TGTGCCAGCAGTTCGAGGGACAGGGGGAATCAGCCCCAGCATTTT. The rearrangement joins TRBV6-6 to TRBJ1-5; 11 nucleotides match TRBD1. Germline V gene sequence: CDR1 MNHNY, CDR2 SVGAGI (reference sequence). The V gene end was trimmed by 4 bases and the J gene end by 4 bases; junction bases not matched to a gene: 3. This CDR3 has 15 amino acids.

This chain connects TRBV9 to TRBJ2-2; TRBD1 matches at 7 bases. Germline V gene sequence: CDR1 SGDLS, CDR2 YYNGEE. V lost 3 bases to trimming and J lost 0 bases; unmatched junction nucleotides: 8. The CDR3 runs to 17 residues. CDR3 protein: CASSARPGTANTGELFF. The CDR3 DNA sequence: TGTGCCAGCAGCGCCCGACCCGGGACAGCGAACACCGGGGAGCTGTTTTTT.

The V and J genes are TRBV7-9 and TRBJ2-7; tentative D call: TRBD1 (5 bases). The ends were cut back, 5 bases at V and 2 bases at J, with 7 bases in the middle. Germline values: CDR1 SEHNR, CDR2 FQNEAQ (reference sequence). The CDR3 runs 12 residues. CDR3: CASSTGTYEQYV. CDR3 DNA sequence: TGTGCCAGCAGCACAGGAACCTACGAGCAGTACGTC.

This clone was counted a single time. The chain uses TRBV6-5 and TRBJ1-4, with a possible D match to TRBD1 (6 bases). Looked up from germline, CDR1 is MNHEY and CDR2 is SVGAGI. V lost 4 bases to trimming and J lost 4 bases, with 10 bases between them. The CDR3 sequence is 14 residues long. CDR3 nucleotides: TGTGCCAGCAGTTGGACAGTCGTTAATGAAAAACTGTTTTTT. Residues: CASSWTVVNEKLFF.

The rearrangement uses TRBV10-3 and TRBJ1-1, with TRBD1 identical over 9 bases. The CDR3 totals 14 residues. Germline CDR1 is ENHRY and CDR2 is SYGVKD. V lost 3 bases and J lost 6; bases outside the gene matches: 5. CDR3 nucleotides: TGTGCCATCAGTGACCCAGACAGGGGGTCTGAAGCTTTCTTT. The encoded protein is CAISDPDRGSEAFF.

The gene calls are TRBV7-9 and TRBJ1-1; no definite D call. Germline lookup yields CDR1 SEHNR and CDR2 FQNEAQ (reference sequence). The CDR3 consists of 13 residues. Trimming removed 1 base at V and 4 bases at J, with 7 bases between. The chain's CDR3 is CASSLEAGTEAFF. The CDR3 DNA sequence: TGTGCCAGCAGCTTAGAGGCGGGCACTGAAGCTTTCTTT.

The chain uses TRBV7-9 and TRBJ1-1; weak D call: TRBD1 (6 bases). The CDR3 runs 13 residues. Germline V gives CDR1 SEHNR, CDR2 FQNEAQ (reference sequence). Between the trimmed V and J ends, which lost 7 bases and 3 bases, there was a span of 12 bases. CDR3: CASNGNRDTEAFF. CDR3 in DNA: TGTGCCAGCAACGGGAACAGGGACACTGAAGCTTTCTTT.

The chain has TRBV15 and TRBJ1-1; possible D gene TRBD1, 6 bases. V lost 3 bases and J lost 7, with 15 bases in between. Germline assignment: CDR1 LNHNV and CDR2 YYDKDF (reference sequence). This CDR3 has 14 amino acids. The CDR3 bases are TGTGCCACCAGCAGCGCACAGGGCTTGAGTGAAGCTTTCTTT. This translates into CATSSAQGLSEAFF.